These 13 T cell receptor beta chains share one sample of origin, sequenced in a study of blood T cell repertoires in COVID-19. TCRdb's table, derived via immunoSEQ multiplex PCR, lists solely in-frame clones and lacks some. This sample yields about 190,000 clones, of which roughly four fifths are seen a single time; about 13% belongs to the top ten. Sequenced sample: peripheral blood. The receptors were sampled from a man in his forties or fifties who had recovered from COVID-19.

The chain recombines TRBV6-5 with TRBJ1-6; no clear D. Trimming left V 6 bases short and J 6 bases short, with 6 bases between. Per the germline V gene, CDR1 is MNHEY and CDR2 is SVGAGI. The CDR3 has 12 amino acids. Here the CDR3 reads CASRQINSPLHF. CDR3 nucleotide sequence: TGTGCCAGCAGGCAGATTAATTCACCCCTCCACTTT.

The chain joins TRBV19 to TRBJ2-5, with 11 bases matching TRBD1. This CDR3 spans 15 amino acids. Trimming took 5 bases from V and 5 from J; bases not matched to a gene: 7. Per germline, CDR1 LNHDA and CDR2 SQIVND (reference sequence). CDR3 in DNA: TGTGCCAGTAGTCAAAGGACAGGGGGCGAGGAGACCCAGTACTTC. This gives the protein CASSQRTGGEETQYF. The complete variable domain, with remaining parts taken from reference TRBV19 and TRBJ2-5, reads DGGITQSPKYLFRKEGQNVTLSCEQNLNHDAMYWYRQDPGQGLRLIYYSQIVNDFQKGDIAEGYSVSREKKESFPLTVTSAQKNPTAFYLCASSQRTGGEETQYFGPGTRLLVL.

CDR3 protein: CAFLVGGENIQYF. DNA for the CDR3: TGTGCCTTCCTCGTTGGCGGGGAAAACATTCAGTACTTC. V usage is TRBV6-5 and J usage is TRBJ2-4, with D possibly matching TRBD2 (6 bases). Per the germline V gene, CDR1 is MNHEY and CDR2 is SVGAGI. V was clipped by 11 bases and J by 5 bases, with 16 bases between them. The CDR3 spans 13 residues.

As to this clone: Other DNA sequences from this sample encode an identical CDR3 as well. The chain joins TRBV29-1 to TRBJ1-1; D gene uncertain. V shed 1 base and J shed 0 bases, with 6 bases lying between them. Germline assignment: CDR1 SQVTM and CDR2 ANQGSEA. The CDR3 spans 13 residues. The CDR3 nucleotides are TGCAGCGTTGAAGGGCAGTTGAACACTGAAGCTTTCTTT. Translating it yields CSVEGQLNTEAFF.

The chain combines TRBV6-2 or TRBV6-3 with TRBJ2-7; 9 bases are a match to TRBD1. Germline assignment: CDR1 MNHEY and CDR2 SVGEGT. The ends lost 2 bases at V and 6 bases at J; junction bases unmatched: 5. The CDR3 totals 14 residues. The CDR3 DNA follows: TGTGCCAGCAGTTACATTTGGGACAGGGCCGAGCAGTACTTC. Translation gives CASSYIWDRAEQYF.

The chain recombines TRBV3-1 (or the pseudogene TRBV3-2) with TRBJ2-3; 10 bases are shared with TRBD2. With 2 bases clipped from V and 5 bases from J, the junction kept 7 bases outside the gene matches. Germline CDR1 is LGHDT and CDR2 is YNNKEL (reference sequence). This CDR3 contains 16 residues. The CDR3 is CASSQRAGGALDTQYF. The CDR3 DNA follows: TGTGCCAGCAGCCAACGAGCGGGAGGGGCTTTAGATACGCAGTATTTT.

The chain couples TRBV6-1 to TRBJ2-1, with TRBD2 matching over 10 bases. Unmatched junction bases numbered 1, after V lost 2 bases and J lost 3 bases. CDR1 and CDR2 (germline): MNHNS, SASEGT. The CDR3 is 15 amino acids. CDR3 residues: CASSELAGDYNEQFF. The CDR3 DNA reads as TGTGCCAGCAGTGAACTAGCGGGGGACTACAATGAGCAGTTCTTC.

The chain is built from TRBV28 and TRBJ2-3; 14 positions agree with TRBD2. The CDR3 length is 16 residues. The J segment lost 10 bases and the V segment lost 1 base, leaving 7 bases of the junction unmatched. The V gene's germline CDR1 is MDHEN and CDR2 SYDVKM. The CDR3 spells CASSLSGTSGSFAQYF. In nucleotides, the CDR3 is TGTGCCAGCAGTTTATCCGGGACTAGCGGGAGCTTCGCGCAGTATTTT.

The chain couples TRBV15 to TRBJ2-7; 7 bases match TRBD1. After removal of 8 bases from V and 0 bases from J, the junction contained 7 bases not matched to a gene. This CDR3 comprises 14 residues. The germline CDR1 and CDR2 sequences are LNHNV and YYDKDF (reference sequence). CDR3 sequence: CATRVGTASYEQYF. The CDR3 DNA follows: TGTGCCACCCGAGTCGGGACAGCCTCCTACGAGCAGTACTTC. Supplemented by reference TRBV15 and TRBJ2-7, the full variable domain reads DAMVIQNPRYQVTQFGKPVTLSCSQTLNHNVMYWYQQKSSQAPKLLFHYYDKDFNNEADTPDNFQSRRPNTSFCFLDIRSPGLGDTAMYLCATRVGTASYEQYFGPGTRLTVT.

V gene TRBV27 combines with J gene TRBJ2-7, with D possibly TRBD1 on 6 matching bases. Germline values: CDR1 MNHEY, CDR2 SMNVEV (reference sequence). The germline V and J ends were trimmed by 5 bases and 5 bases, with 19 bases remaining between them. CDR3 length: 15 residues. CDR3 protein: CASSRSDSRANEQYF. The CDR3 nucleotides read TGTGCCAGCAGTCGATCGGACAGCAGGGCTAACGAGCAGTACTTC.

The chain links TRBV19 to TRBJ2-7, with D tentatively TRBD2 (5 bases). The CDR3 loop spans 15 amino acids. CDR1 and CDR2 from the germline V gene are LNHDA and SQIVND (reference sequence). V lost 2 bases to trimming and J lost 1 base, with 12 bases between them. CDR3 residues: CASSISSAFSYEQYF. As DNA, the CDR3 is TGTGCCAGTAGTATAAGTAGCGCTTTTTCCTACGAGCAGTACTTC. The full variable domain, its missing parts supplied by reference TRBV19 and TRBJ2-7, is DGGITQSPKYLFRKEGQNVTLSCEQNLNHDAMYWYRQDPGQGLRLIYYSQIVNDFQKGDIAEGYSVSREKKESFPLTVTSAQKNPTAFYLCASSISSAFSYEQYFGPGTRLTVT.

J is TRBJ1-5 and V is TRBV6-5, with TRBD1 identical over 9 bases. With 6 bases clipped from V and 7 bases from J, the junction kept 7 bases outside the gene matches. Germline CDR1 and CDR2: MNHEY and SVGAGI. The CDR3 has 14 residues. CDR3 sequence (DNA): TGTGCCAGCAGGAGACAGGGGGTATACCAGCCCCAGCATTTT. It translates to CASRRQGVYQPQHF.

The CDR3 reads CASRRDRGYNEQFF. CDR3 DNA sequence: TGTGCCAGCAGACGGGACAGGGGATACAATGAGCAGTTCTTC. The chain joins TRBV6-5 to TRBJ2-1, with 10 bases identical to TRBD1. There are 14 residues in the CDR3. V was pared by 6 bases and J by 4 bases, with 3 bases of the junction left unmatched. In germline, CDR1 is MNHEY, CDR2 SVGAGI.